This T cell receptor (beta chain) was recorded in a study of cytomegalovirus exposure and HLA in healthy donors. Study-wide points: When a later analysis compared HLA-associated TCR beta chains with equally common others, the HLA-associated chains turned out to be more clonally expanded and to have lower generation probabilities. Roughly even sequencing depth across donors was the assumption behind the presence/absence analyses. Researchers counted around 160 TCR beta chains as cytomegalovirus-associated.

PCR was performed using 60 Vbeta and 13 Jbeta primers. As originally analysed: It was a later analysis that counted around 85 million unique TCR beta chains, of which some 10 million were shared. Assay: immunoSEQ multiplex PCR; the TCRdb copy retains only in-frame clones and omits some. The D gene and trimming were derived from the DNA, and the V and J assignments and clone size from that table. The sample records 85,000 to 95,000 clones, roughly 70% being singletons. The CDR3 has 17 residues. V lost 6 bases to trimming and J lost 7 bases; unmatched junction nucleotides: 16. Germline V gene lookup returns CDR1 SQVTM and CDR2 ANQGSEA. In its sample, this clone was seen a few times. Its target is unknown.

The sequence derives from a young man in good health and CMV-seropositive. V is TRBV29-1 and J is TRBJ2-2, with 11 nucleotides matching TRBD2. Sequencing was done on a sample of PBMCs. CDR3 DNA sequence: TGCAGCGTAAAGTCCGGGACTAGCGGAGTTAGGGACGGGGAGCTGTTTTTT. It yields the protein CSVKSGTSGVRDGELFF.